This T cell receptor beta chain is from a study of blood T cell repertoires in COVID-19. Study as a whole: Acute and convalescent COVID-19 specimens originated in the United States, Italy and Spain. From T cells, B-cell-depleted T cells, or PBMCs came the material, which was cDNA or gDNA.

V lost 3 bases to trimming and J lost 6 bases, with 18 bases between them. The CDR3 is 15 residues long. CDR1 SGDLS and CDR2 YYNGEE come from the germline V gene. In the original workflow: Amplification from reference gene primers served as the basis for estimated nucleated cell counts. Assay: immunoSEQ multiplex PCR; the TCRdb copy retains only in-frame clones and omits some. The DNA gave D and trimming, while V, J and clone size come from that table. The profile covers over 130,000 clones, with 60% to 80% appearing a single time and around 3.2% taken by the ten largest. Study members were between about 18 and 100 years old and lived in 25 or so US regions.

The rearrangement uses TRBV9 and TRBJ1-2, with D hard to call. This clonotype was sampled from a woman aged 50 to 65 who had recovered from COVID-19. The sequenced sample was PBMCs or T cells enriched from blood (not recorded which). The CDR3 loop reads CASSGTSGRRHGYTF. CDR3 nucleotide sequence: TGTGCCAGCAGCGGGACCTCGGGAAGACGGCATGGCTACACCTTC.